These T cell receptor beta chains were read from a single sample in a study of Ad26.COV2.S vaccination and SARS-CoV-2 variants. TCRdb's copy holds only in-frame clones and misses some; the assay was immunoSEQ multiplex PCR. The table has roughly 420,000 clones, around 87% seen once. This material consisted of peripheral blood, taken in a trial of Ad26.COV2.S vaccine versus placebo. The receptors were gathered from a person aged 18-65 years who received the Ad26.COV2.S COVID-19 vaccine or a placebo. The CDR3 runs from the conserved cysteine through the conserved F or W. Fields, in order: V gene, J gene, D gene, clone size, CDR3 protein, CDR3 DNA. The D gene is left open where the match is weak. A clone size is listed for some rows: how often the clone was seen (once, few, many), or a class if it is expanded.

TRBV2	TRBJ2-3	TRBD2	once	CASVSALAGGKDTQYF	TGTGCCAGCGTCAGTGCCTTAGCGGGGGGCAAAGATACGCAGTATTTT
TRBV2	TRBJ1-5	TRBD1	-	CASTRGTFYGNQPQHF	TGTGCCAGCACCAGGGGGACCTTCTATGGGAATCAGCCCCAGCATTTT
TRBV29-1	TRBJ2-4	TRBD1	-	CSVAQGVENIQYF	TGCAGCGTTGCCCAGGGGGTAGAAAACATTCAGTACTTC
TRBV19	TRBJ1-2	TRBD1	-	CASSPPGQENYGYTF	TGTGCCAGTAGTCCTCCGGGACAGGAGAACTATGGCTACACCTTC
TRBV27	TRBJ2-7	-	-	CASSISRGRTYEQYF	TGTGCCAGCAGTATCAGTCGTGGGAGGACCTACGAGCAGTACTTC
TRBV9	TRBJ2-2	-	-	CASSAQWGVGTGELFF	TGTGCCAGCAGCGCACAGTGGGGGGTCGGCACCGGGGAGCTGTTTTTT
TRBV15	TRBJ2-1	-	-	CATSRVSGDLWDEQFF	TGTGCCACCAGCAGAGTATCAGGGGACCTTTGGGATGAGCAGTTCTTC
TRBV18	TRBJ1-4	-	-	CASSPETNEKLFF	TGTGCCAGCTCACCGGAGACTAATGAAAAACTGTTTTTT
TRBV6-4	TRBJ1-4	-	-	CASRGRETNEKLFF	TGTGCCAGCAGGGGACGCGAGACTAATGAAAAACTGTTTTTT
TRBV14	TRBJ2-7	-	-	CASSKALDGHYEQYF	TGTGCCAGCAGCAAAGCCCTTGACGGGCACTACGAGCAGTACTTC
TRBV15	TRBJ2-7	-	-	CATSRDGGVSYEQYF	TGTGCCACCAGCAGAGATGGCGGGGTCTCCTACGAGCAGTACTTC
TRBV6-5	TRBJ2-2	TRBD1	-	CASRTGGTGELFF	TGTGCCAGCAGGACAGGGGGCACCGGGGAGCTGTTTTTT
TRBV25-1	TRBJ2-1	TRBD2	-	CASSSRGGNEQFF	TGTGCCAGCAGCAGCCGGGGGGGCAATGAGCAGTTCTTC
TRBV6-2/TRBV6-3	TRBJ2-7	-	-	CASNPTGTYEQYF	TGTGCCAGCAACCCAACAGGTACCTACGAGCAGTACTTC
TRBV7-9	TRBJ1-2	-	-	CASSFNEAMDGYTF	TGTGCCAGCAGCTTCAACGAGGCTATGGATGGCTACACCTTC
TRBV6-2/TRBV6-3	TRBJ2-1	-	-	CASSYSINEQFF	TGTGCCAGCAGTTACTCGATCAATGAGCAGTTCTTC
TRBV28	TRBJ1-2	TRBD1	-	CASSLGRDRQRGGYGYTF	TGTGCCAGCAGTTTAGGCCGGGACAGGCAACGGGGGGGCTATGGCTACACCTTC
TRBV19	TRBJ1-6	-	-	CASSIETARGSPLHF	TGTGCCAGTAGTATAGAAACAGCGAGGGGTTCACCCCTCCACTTT
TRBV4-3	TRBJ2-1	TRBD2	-	CASSQVAGGPSSGQFF	TGCGCCAGCAGCCAAGTAGCGGGGGGGCCATCAAGCGGGCAGTTCTTC
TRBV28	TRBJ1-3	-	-	CASSISLRSSGNTIYF	TGTGCCAGCAGTATCAGCCTCCGATCCTCTGGAAACACCATATATTTT
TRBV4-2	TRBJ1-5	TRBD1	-	CASSQEDRGNQPQHF	TGTGCCAGCAGCCAAGAGGACAGGGGTAATCAGCCCCAGCATTTT
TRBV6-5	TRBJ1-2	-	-	CASSYSTGNGYTF	TGTGCCAGCAGTTACTCGACCGGGAATGGCTACACCTTC
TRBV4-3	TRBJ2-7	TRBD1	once	CASSQDRGQYEQYF	TGCGCCAGCAGCCAGGACAGGGGGCAATACGAGCAGTACTTC
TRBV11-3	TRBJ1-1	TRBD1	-	CASSLGQGTEAFF	TGTGCCAGCAGCCTCGGACAGGGCACTGAAGCTTTCTTT
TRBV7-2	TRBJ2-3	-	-	CASSLYALPDTQYF	TGTGCCAGCAGCTTGTATGCGCTCCCAGATACGCAGTATTTT
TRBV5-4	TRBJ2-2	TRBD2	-	CASSLDPGTSGGELFF	TGTGCCAGCAGCTTAGATCCCGGGACTAGCGGAGGGGAGCTGTTTTTT
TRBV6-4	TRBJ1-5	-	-	CASSDTHGQPQHF	TGTGCCAGCAGTGACACCCACGGTCAGCCCCAGCATTTT
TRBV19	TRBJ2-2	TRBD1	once	CASMNRGTYGELFF	TGTGCCAGTATGAACAGGGGGACTTACGGGGAGCTGTTTTTT
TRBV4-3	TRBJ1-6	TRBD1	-	CASSQDRGNSPLHF	TGCGCCAGCAGCCAAGACAGGGGGAATTCACCCCTCCACTTT
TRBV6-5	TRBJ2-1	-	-	CASSYSIGNEQFF	TGTGCCAGCAGTTACTCGATAGGCAATGAGCAGTTCTTC
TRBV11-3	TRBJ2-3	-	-	CASSLEQHDTQYF	TGTGCCAGCAGCTTAGAACAGCACGATACGCAGTATTTT
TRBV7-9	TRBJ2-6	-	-	CASSADSNSGANVLTF	TGTGCCAGCAGCGCGGACTCAAACTCTGGGGCCAACGTCCTGACTTTC
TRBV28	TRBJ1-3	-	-	CASTLHSGLRGNTIYF	TGTGCCAGCACCCTACACTCAGGGTTACGTGGAAACACCATATATTTT
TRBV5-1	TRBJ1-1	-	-	CASRDGNTEAFF	TGCGCCAGCAGAGACGGCAACACTGAAGCTTTCTTT
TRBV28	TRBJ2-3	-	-	CASSSPGGAITDTQYF	TGTGCCAGCAGTTCCCCCGGGGGAGCGATCACAGATACGCAGTATTTT
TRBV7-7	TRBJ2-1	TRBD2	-	CASSPASGVSYNEQFF	TGTGCCAGCAGCCCAGCTAGCGGGGTTTCCTACAATGAGCAGTTCTTC
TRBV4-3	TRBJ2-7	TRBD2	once	CASSQEGGDEQYF	TGCGCCAGCAGCCAAGAGGGGGGGGACGAGCAGTACTTC
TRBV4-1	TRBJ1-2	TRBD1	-	CASSPRRPGQVGNGYTF	TGCGCCAGCAGCCCAAGAAGGCCTGGACAGGTTGGCAATGGCTACACCTTC
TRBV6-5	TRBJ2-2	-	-	CASISRENTGELFF	TGTGCCAGCATCAGCAGGGAGAACACCGGGGAGCTGTTTTTT
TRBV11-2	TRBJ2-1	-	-	CASSSYRDFSYNEQFF	TGTGCCAGCAGCTCCTACCGGGACTTCTCCTACAATGAGCAGTTCTTC
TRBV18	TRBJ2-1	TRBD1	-	CASSPLRGYNEQFF	TGTGCCAGCTCACCACTCAGGGGGTACAATGAGCAGTTCTTC
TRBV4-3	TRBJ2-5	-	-	CASSRSRDGGETQYF	TGCGCCAGCAGTCGGTCGAGGGACGGCGGAGAGACCCAGTACTTC
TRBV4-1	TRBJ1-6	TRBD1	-	CASSREGQGNSPLHF	TGCGCCAGCAGCCGAGAGGGACAGGGCAATTCACCCCTCCACTTT